This T cell receptor beta chain was sequenced in a study of OX40 agonist ivuxolimab in advanced cancers. The wider study: Allowance was made for prior anti-PD-1, anti-PD-L1 or anti-CTLA-4 therapy, and about 40% had some. Partial responses, seen in three patients, involved one hepatocellular carcinoma and two cutaneous melanomas.

This table comes from immunoSEQ multiplex PCR, and its TCRdb copy is limited to in-frame clones, with some not included. The sample has around 24,000 clones; about 76% are singletons. General study points: Among T cells, CD8+ cells averaged more expanded clones than CD4+ cells. Partly responding patients at 0.1-3.0 mg/kg showed some of the smallest clonal expansion.

V lost 5 bases and J 0 bases, leaving 10 bases between the germline ends. Germline lookup yields CDR1 LNHDA and CDR2 SQIVND (reference sequence). The CDR3 contains 14 residues. With respect to this clone: No antigen is known for it.

This receptor was identified in an adult with an advanced solid tumor such as melanoma, head and neck, liver or kidney cancer. V is TRBV19 and J is TRBJ1-1, with D perhaps TRBD1 (5 bases). Sequenced here: CD4+ or CD8+ T cells sorted from blood, sampled in a trial of the OX40 agonist ivuxolimab. The CDR3 reads CASSWSGLNTEAFF. The CDR3 nucleotides read TGTGCCAGTAGTTGGTCAGGGTTGAACACTGAAGCTTTCTTT.